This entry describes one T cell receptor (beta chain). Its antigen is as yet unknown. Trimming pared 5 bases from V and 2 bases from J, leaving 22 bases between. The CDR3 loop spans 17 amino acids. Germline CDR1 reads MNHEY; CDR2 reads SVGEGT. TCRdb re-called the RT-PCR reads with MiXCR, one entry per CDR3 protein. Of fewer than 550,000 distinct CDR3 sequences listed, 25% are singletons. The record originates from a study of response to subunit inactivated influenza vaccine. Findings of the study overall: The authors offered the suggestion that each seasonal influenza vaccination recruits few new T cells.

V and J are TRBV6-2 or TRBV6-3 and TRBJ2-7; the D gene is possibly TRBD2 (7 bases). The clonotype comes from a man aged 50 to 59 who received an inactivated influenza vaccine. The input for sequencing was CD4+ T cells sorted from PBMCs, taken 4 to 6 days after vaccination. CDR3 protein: CASSPAGQTLFTYEQYF. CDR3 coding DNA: TGTGCCAGCAGTCCAGCGGGACAAACCCTTTTCACCTACGAGCAGTACTTC.